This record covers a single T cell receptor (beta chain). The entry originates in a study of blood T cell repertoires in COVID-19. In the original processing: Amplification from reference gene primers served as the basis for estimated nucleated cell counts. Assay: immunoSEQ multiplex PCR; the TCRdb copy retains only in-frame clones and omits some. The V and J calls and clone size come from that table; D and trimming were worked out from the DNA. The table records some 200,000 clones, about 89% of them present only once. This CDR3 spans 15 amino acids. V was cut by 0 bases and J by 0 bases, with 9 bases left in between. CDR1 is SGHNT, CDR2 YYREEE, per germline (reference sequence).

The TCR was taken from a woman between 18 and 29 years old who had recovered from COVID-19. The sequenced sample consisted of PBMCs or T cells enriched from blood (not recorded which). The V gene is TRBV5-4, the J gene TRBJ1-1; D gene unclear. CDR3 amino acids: CASSLEAGMNTEAFF. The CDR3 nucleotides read TGTGCCAGCAGCTTGGAGGCAGGCATGAACACTGAAGCTTTCTTT.